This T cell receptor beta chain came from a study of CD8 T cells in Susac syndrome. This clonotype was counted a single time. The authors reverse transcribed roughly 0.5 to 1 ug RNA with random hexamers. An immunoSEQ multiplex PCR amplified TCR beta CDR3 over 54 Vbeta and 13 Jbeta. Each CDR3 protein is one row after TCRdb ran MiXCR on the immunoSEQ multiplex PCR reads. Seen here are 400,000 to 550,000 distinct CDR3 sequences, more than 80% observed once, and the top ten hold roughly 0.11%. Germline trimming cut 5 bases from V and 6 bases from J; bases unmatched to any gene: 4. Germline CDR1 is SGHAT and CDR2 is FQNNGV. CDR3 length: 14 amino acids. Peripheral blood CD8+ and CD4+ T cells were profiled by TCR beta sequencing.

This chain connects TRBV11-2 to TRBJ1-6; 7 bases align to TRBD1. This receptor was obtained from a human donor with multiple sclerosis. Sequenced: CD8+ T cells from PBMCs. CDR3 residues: CASSRTGFNSPLHF. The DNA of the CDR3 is TGTGCCAGCAGCCGGACAGGTTTTAATTCACCCCTCCACTTT.